These T cell receptor beta chains were read from a single sample in a study of beta chain features in type 1 diabetes. Measured with immunoSEQ multiplex PCR; TCRdb has only the in-frame clones, and not every one. The table has some 290,000 clones, roughly 25% seen once. Sequenced material: naive CD4+ T cells from blood. Receptor source: a woman aged 25 to 39 with type 1 diabetes. Each CDR3 is given with its conserved first and last residue. A D gene is named only where the DNA matches it firmly. Expanded clones get a size class; other rows say once, few or many, or leave the size out.

clone size	D gene	V gene	J gene	CDR3 DNA	CDR3 protein
-	-	TRBV2	TRBJ1-5	TGTGCCAGCAGTGAAGCGGCAGTTTTTTTGCCCCAGCATTTT	CASSEAAVFLPQHF
few	TRBD2	TRBV9	TRBJ2-3	TGTGCCAGCAGCGTAGGGGAGCGGGAGATCTCAGATACGCAGTATTTT	CASSVGEREISDTQYF
few	TRBD2	TRBV30	TRBJ2-1	TGTGCCTGGAGTGACCCCTGGGGGGGTGAGCAGTTCTTC	CAWSDPWGGEQFF
-	TRBD2	TRBV2	TRBJ2-7	TGTGCCACAGGACTAGTCTACTACGAGCAGTACTTC	CATGLVYYEQYF
-	TRBD2	TRBV19	TRBJ2-5	TGTGCCAGTAAGGAGCACGGGAGGAAAGAGACCCAGTACTTC	CASKEHGRKETQYF
-	-	TRBV2	TRBJ2-5	TGTGCCAGCAGTTTCGAAGAGACCCAGTACTTC	CASSFEETQYF
few	-	TRBV28	TRBJ1-1	TGTGCCAGCAGCTACAGGAACACTGAAGCTTTCTTT	CASSYRNTEAFF
-	-	TRBV4-1	TRBJ2-3	TGCGCCAGCAGCCAAGGCTCTTCCGGGAGAAAATACACAGATACGCAGTATTTT	CASSQGSSGRKYTDTQYF
few	-	TRBV29-1	TRBJ1-1	TGCAGCGTTGATTTAGCCATGAACACTGAAGCTTTCTTT	CSVDLAMNTEAFF
-	TRBD1	TRBV28	TRBJ2-3	TGTGCCAGCACTGGCGGGGGACAGGGGACAGATACGCAGTATTTT	CASTGGGQGTDTQYF
-	TRBD1	TRBV2	TRBJ1-2	TGTGCCAGCAGTGGGACAGGTGTAGGCTACACCTTC	CASSGTGVGYTF
-	-	TRBV30	TRBJ2-7	TGTGCCTGGAGTGTCAGGGTGGGCGAGCAGTACTTC	CAWSVRVGEQYF
few	TRBD1	TRBV7-9	TRBJ1-4	TGTGCCAGCAGCCCAGAGGTTGGGACAGTAAGGCCTAATGAAAAACTGTTTTTT	CASSPEVGTVRPNEKLFF
-	-	TRBV5-1	TRBJ2-1	TGCGCCAGCAACCGAGACTGGTCTACGGATGAGCAGTTCTTC	CASNRDWSTDEQFF